Listed below are T cell receptor beta chains from one sample, sequenced in a study of T cell repertoires in cytomegalovirus infection. TCRdb re-called the reads with MiXCR, one entry per CDR3 protein. Of about 740,000 distinct CDR3 sequences in the sample, 35% were seen once. Sequencing was performed on PBMCs. The receptors shown here come from a human donor in good health (CMV status not recorded). Some clones in this sample may be carry-over from other donors' samples. Each CDR3 is given without its conserved first and last residue. The order of the fields is CDR3 length, V gene, clone size, CDR3 protein. Size tells how often a clone was seen (once, few, many) or the class of an expanded clone, and some rows leave it out.

cdr3_length: 16
v_call: TRBV9
clone_size: few
cdr3_aa: ASSVGGLAGGTAYEQY

cdr3_length: 17
v_call: TRBV28
clone_size: .
cdr3_aa: ASSLSPSAGTRGNEKLF

cdr3_length: 15
v_call: TRBV7-9
clone_size: .
cdr3_aa: ASSLAPTGIIYSPLH

cdr3_length: 12
v_call: TRBV7-8
clone_size: .
cdr3_aa: ASSFPGANQPQH

cdr3_length: 12
v_call: TRBV5-1
clone_size: few
cdr3_aa: ASGRGGRAHEQY

cdr3_length: 14
v_call: TRBV7-2
clone_size: many
cdr3_aa: ASSLDRGYGQETQY

cdr3_length: 11
v_call: TRBV24-1
clone_size: .
cdr3_aa: ATKSSSGDEQY

cdr3_length: 15
v_call: TRBV28
clone_size: .
cdr3_aa: ASSSRGLAGGPDTQY

cdr3_length: 11
v_call: TRBV28
clone_size: few
cdr3_aa: ASSLRPYYGYT

cdr3_length: 18
v_call: TRBV27
clone_size: .
cdr3_aa: ASSDLSGLAGGVSYNEQF

cdr3_length: 14
v_call: TRBV7-4
clone_size: .
cdr3_aa: ASSLEVEGHNQPQH

cdr3_length: 14
v_call: TRBV5-1
clone_size: few
cdr3_aa: ASSLDSGLIAETQY

cdr3_length: 12
v_call: TRBV12-3/TRBV12-4
clone_size: .
cdr3_aa: ASSRSGGSEKLF

cdr3_length: 11
v_call: TRBV4-1
clone_size: .
cdr3_aa: ASSQRGGEKLF

cdr3_length: 14
v_call: TRBV7-4
clone_size: .
cdr3_aa: ASSASREYSNEKLF

cdr3_length: 11
v_call: TRBV12-3/TRBV12-4
clone_size: few
cdr3_aa: ASSFDRGNEQY

cdr3_length: 15
v_call: TRBV28
clone_size: many
cdr3_aa: ASSLRRGGGAYNEQF

cdr3_length: 10
v_call: TRBV30
clone_size: .
cdr3_aa: AWSSGNSPLH

cdr3_length: 12
v_call: TRBV6-2/TRBV6-3
clone_size: few
cdr3_aa: ASSSLGSNQPQH

cdr3_length: 13
v_call: TRBV12-3/TRBV12-4
clone_size: few
cdr3_aa: ASRVGGAANEKLF

cdr3_length: 15
v_call: TRBV10-3
clone_size: .
cdr3_aa: AISESPEQYSNQPQH

cdr3_length: 13
v_call: TRBV20-1
clone_size: few
cdr3_aa: SASPPSASTDTQY

cdr3_length: 15
v_call: TRBV12-3/TRBV12-4
clone_size: few
cdr3_aa: ASSSQGLAGVRNEQF

cdr3_length: 10
v_call: TRBV7-8
clone_size: many
cdr3_aa: ASSLYGDTQY

cdr3_length: 11
v_call: TRBV19
clone_size: .
cdr3_aa: ASSMRQGGTQY

cdr3_length: 10
v_call: TRBV28
clone_size: few
cdr3_aa: ASSLWATEAF

cdr3_length: 12
v_call: TRBV7-3
clone_size: few
cdr3_aa: ASSRTSDHNEQF

cdr3_length: 13
v_call: TRBV25-1
clone_size: .
cdr3_aa: ASSFARLSTDTQY